The 10 T cell receptor beta chains below all came from one sample that was sequenced in a study of blood T cell repertoires in COVID-19. The data were produced by immunoSEQ multiplex PCR, yet TCRdb's version contains in-frame clones alone and is incomplete. The data hold about 42,000 clones, with approximately 88% observed a single time. Sequencing was done on a sample of peripheral blood. Source of these receptors: a human donor in a cohort sampled during active COVID-19.

The chain recombines TRBV23-1 with TRBJ1-6, with D perhaps matching TRBD1 (6 bases). TRBV23-1 is an open reading frame, and its role is uncertain. This CDR3 contains 16 residues. V lost 4 bases to trimming and J lost 7 bases, with 17 bases between them. DNA for the CDR3: TGCGCCAGCAGTCGCAATACAGGGAAAGGGAATTCACCCCTCCACTTT. Residues: CASSRNTGKGNSPLHF.

The V gene is TRBV5-5, the J gene TRBJ2-6; possibly TRBD1 for D (6 bases). V shed 2 bases and J shed 0 bases, with 9 bases lying between them. The CDR3 runs to 16 residues. Looked up from germline, CDR1 is SGHKS and CDR2 is YYEKEE (reference sequence). The DNA for the CDR3 is TGTGCCAGCAGCTTCGACAGGAACTCTGGGGCCAACGTCCTGACTTTC. Translated, it gives CASSFDRNSGANVLTF.

The genes are TRBV5-4 and TRBJ1-1; possibly TRBD1 for D (6 bases). The germline V gene encodes CDR1 SGHNT and CDR2 YYREEE (reference sequence). The CDR3 length is 13 residues. Trimming pared 7 bases from V and 6 bases from J, leaving 16 bases between. The CDR3 nucleotides read TGTGCCAGCCGTCAGGCGGGGGCCGCTGAAGCTTTCTTT. Translating it yields CASRQAGAAEAFF.

This clone was seen a single time. The rearrangement joins TRBV7-9 to TRBJ1-1, with D possibly being TRBD1 (6 bases). CDR3 length equals 13 residues. Germline assignment: CDR1 SEHNR and CDR2 FQNEAQ (reference sequence). V lost 5 bases and J 1 base, leaving 8 bases between the germline ends. The CDR3 is CASSLQGNTEAFF. The CDR3 DNA reads as TGTGCCAGCAGCCTACAGGGGAACACTGAAGCTTTCTTT.

V and J are TRBV18 and TRBJ1-4; D is unclear. Germline CDR1 is KGHSH and CDR2 is LQKENI. V lost 5 bases and J lost 3, with 7 bases in between. The CDR3 consists of 13 residues. CDR3 sequence reads: CASSYGANEKLFF. The CDR3 nucleotides are TGTGCCAGCTCATACGGTGCTAATGAAAAACTGTTTTTT.

The genes are TRBV4-1 and TRBJ1-1, with 7 bases aligning to TRBD1. The V gene end was trimmed by 3 bases and the J gene end by 3 bases; junction bases not matched to a gene: 10. This CDR3 has 16 residues. Germline CDR1 is MGHRA and CDR2 is YSYEKL. Written as DNA, the CDR3 is TGCGCCAGCAGCCAGGAACGACAGGGTAGGGACACTGAAGCTTTCTTT. This codes for CASSQERQGRDTEAFF.

This chain joins TRBV4-3 and TRBJ1-2; D uncertain. Trimming pared 2 bases from V and 8 bases from J, leaving 9 bases between. Germline V gives CDR1 LGHNA, CDR2 YSLEER. The CDR3 has 12 residues. The CDR3 reads CASSQNEGGYTF. Written as DNA, the CDR3 is TGCGCCAGCAGCCAAAACGAGGGAGGCTACACCTTC.

The chain combines TRBV27 with TRBJ2-7, with D possibly TRBD2 on 7 matching bases. Germline assignment: CDR1 MNHEY and CDR2 SMNVEV (reference sequence). The CDR3 runs 17 residues. Trimming took 1 base from V and 4 from J, leaving 20 bases between them. CDR3 protein: CASSLLIKGGGIYEQYF. The CDR3 nucleotides read TGTGCCAGCAGTTTATTAATAAAAGGGGGGGGGATTTACGAGCAGTACTTC.

This chain links TRBV11-2 with TRBJ1-5; 9 bases match TRBD1. V gave up 1 base and J gave up 5 bases; unmatched junction bases: 9. The CDR3 consists of 17 residues. Germline lookup yields CDR1 SGHAT and CDR2 FQNNGV. CDR3 sequence reads: CASSLAVFGTGYQPQHF. The CDR3 coding sequence is TGTGCCAGCAGCTTAGCCGTGTTCGGGACAGGGTATCAGCCCCAGCATTTT. The full variable domain, rest sourced from reference TRBV11-2 and TRBJ1-5, is EAGVAQSPRYKIIEKRQSVAFWCNPISGHATLYWYQQILGQGPKLLIQFQNNGVVDDSQLPKDRFSAERLKGVDSTLKIQPAKLEDSAVYLCASSLAVFGTGYQPQHFGDGTRLSIL.

This clone has more than one count but fewer than ten. The rearrangement joins TRBV6-2 or TRBV6-3 to TRBJ1-5; a weak D match, TRBD1 (5 bases). The V end was cut by 5 bases, the J end by 1 base, with 18 bases between. Germline CDR1 and CDR2: MNHEY and SVGEGT. The CDR3 consists of 17 residues. The CDR3 sequence is CASSTNTGYGSNQPQHF. In DNA, the CDR3 is TGTGCCAGCAGTACCAATACAGGATATGGGAGCAATCAGCCCCAGCATTTT.